This T cell receptor beta chain appears in the sequencing data of a study of blood T cell repertoires in COVID-19. Study overall: Specimens from acute and convalescent COVID-19 originated in the United States, Italy and Spain.

Per the authors' pipeline: Amplified reference gene primers provided the basis for estimating nucleated cell counts. The repertoire was sequenced with immunoSEQ multiplex PCR; TCRdb's copy has only in-frame clones and lacks some. That table is the source of V, J and clone size, and D and trimming were worked out from the DNA. The sample has 120,000 to 150,000 clones, around 87% seen once. The source is a young man with COVID-19, enrolled during active disease. The material sequenced was peripheral blood.

As DNA, the CDR3 is TGCGCCAGCAGCCGACTGGGACTAGCGGGAGGCCCCTCCTACAATGAGCAGTTCTTC. Residues: CASSRLGLAGGPSYNEQFF. The chain has TRBV4-1 and TRBJ2-1, with 15 bases lining up with TRBD2. Germline values: CDR1 MGHRA, CDR2 YSYEKL. Trimming at V came to 4 bases and at J to 0 bases, leaving 7 bases not matched to a gene. The CDR3 consists of 19 residues.